These T cell receptor beta chains were read from a single sample in a study of human T cells and chemical hapten exposure. TCRdb re-called the RACE reads with MiXCR, one entry per CDR3 protein. The table lists about 60,000 distinct CDR3 sequences, approximately 10% of them singletons. The specimen comprised whole blood, sampled in connection with sensitization to the hapten diphenylcyclopropenone (DPC). The source is a woman aged 40 to 50 with alopecia areata. Some clones in this sample may be carry-over from other donors' samples. Both conserved end residues are part of each CDR3. A D gene is named only where the DNA matches it firmly. For some rows the clone size is stated as once, few or many, or as a class when expanded; others skip it.

D gene	clone size	J gene	V gene	CDR3 protein	CDR3 DNA
-	many	TRBJ1-5	TRBV28	CASSLDGNQPQHF	TGTGCCAGCAGTTTAGATGGTAATCAGCCCCAGCATTTT
-	-	TRBJ1-5	TRBV6-1	CASSGRTGGSNQPQHF	TGTGCCAGCAGTGGACGGACGGGGGGCAGCAATCAGCCCCAGCATTTT
-	once	TRBJ1-1	TRBV18	CASSPRFSALNTEAFF	TGTGCCAGCTCACCAAGGTTTTCGGCACTGAACACTGAAGCTTTCTTT
TRBD1	-	TRBJ2-7	TRBV7-9	CASSLGQSSYEQYF	TGTGCCAGCAGCTTGGGACAGAGCTCCTACGAGCAGTACTTC
TRBD1	-	TRBJ1-5	TRBV28	CASSLMGEGANQPQHF	TGTGCCAGCAGTTTAATGGGAGAGGGGGCCAATCAGCCCCAGCATTTT
-	few	TRBJ2-2	TRBV27	CASAQGFGELFF	TGTGCCAGCGCACAGGGTTTCGGGGAGCTGTTTTTT
TRBD1	-	TRBJ2-3	TRBV2	CASSSLRQGFRTQYF	TGTGCCAGCAGTTCTCTGAGACAGGGGTTTCGCACGCAGTATTTT
TRBD1	-	TRBJ1-5	TRBV7-2	CASSERQGAQPQHF	TGTGCCAGCAGCGAGCGACAGGGGGCTCAGCCCCAGCATTTT
-	-	TRBJ1-1	TRBV12-3/TRBV12-4	CASSFRTATEAFF	TGTGCCAGCAGTTTTAGGACAGCCACTGAAGCTTTCTTT
TRBD1	many	TRBJ2-2	TRBV9	CASSVGQGAGELFF	TGTGCCAGCAGCGTAGGACAGGGCGCCGGGGAGCTGTTTTTT
TRBD2	few	TRBJ2-3	TRBV28	CASSPALGREVDTQYF	TGTGCCAGCAGTCCCGCCTTGGGTCGGGAGGTTGATACGCAGTATTTT
TRBD2	many	TRBJ2-3	TRBV27	CASSSWTSGSTDTQYF	TGTGCCAGCAGTTCCTGGACTAGCGGGAGCACAGATACGCAGTATTTT
-	-	TRBJ1-2	TRBV3-1	CASSQPRGVNGYTF	TGTGCCAGCAGCCAACCTCGAGGGGTGAATGGCTACACCTTC
-	-	TRBJ1-2	TRBV29-1	CSVASDNYGYTF	TGCAGCGTTGCCAGCGACAACTATGGCTACACCTTC
TRBD1	few	TRBJ1-1	TRBV2	CASSKDRAYTEAFF	TGTGCCAGCAGTAAGGACAGGGCGTACACTGAAGCTTTCTTT
-	-	TRBJ2-2	TRBV15	CATSRDRAGELFF	TGTGCCACCAGCAGAGACAGGGCCGGGGAGCTGTTTTTT
-	many	TRBJ2-6	TRBV6-6	CASIPSGANVLTF	TGTGCCAGCATCCCCTCTGGGGCCAACGTCCTGACTTTC
TRBD1	many	TRBJ2-2	TRBV20-1	CSASPVTGELGELFF	TGCAGTGCAAGTCCGGTGACAGGGGAACTAGGGGAGCTGTTTTTT
-	many	TRBJ2-5	TRBV7-2	CASSPSGARGETQYF	TGTGCCAGCAGCCCGTCAGGAGCGAGGGGGGAGACCCAGTACTTC
-	few	TRBJ2-1	TRBV24-1	CATSDPILTLNEQFF	TGTGCCACCAGTGATCCCATTCTTACCTTGAATGAGCAGTTCTTC
-	many	TRBJ1-2	TRBV27	CASSSSLGAVIYGYTF	TGTGCCAGCAGTTCATCCCTGGGGGCAGTCATCTATGGCTACACCTTC
-	many	TRBJ1-1	TRBV6-2/TRBV6-3	CASTQGPEAFF	TGTGCCAGCACCCAAGGACCTGAAGCTTTCTTT
TRBD1	few	TRBJ2-1	TRBV7-3	CASSLGQGAYEQFF	TGTGCCAGCAGCTTGGGACAGGGGGCGTATGAGCAGTTCTTC
TRBD1	-	TRBJ1-5	TRBV29-1	CSVVGITGGGQHF	TGCAGCGTTGTGGGGATTACAGGGGGCGGACAGCATTTT
-	once	TRBJ1-1	TRBV7-9	CVSSLPGLNTEAFF	TGTGTCAGCAGCTTACCCGGGCTGAACACTGAAGCTTTCTTT
-	-	TRBJ2-7	TRBV4-3	CASSQGPFGVAGLYEQYF	TGCGCCAGCAGCCAAGGCCCATTTGGTGTGGCAGGGCTCTACGAGCAGTACTTC
TRBD2	many	TRBJ2-5	TRBV24-1	CATSDSGTSGGQETQYF	TGTGCCACCAGTGACTCCGGGACTAGCGGGGGCCAAGAGACCCAGTACTTC
-	few	TRBJ1-2	TRBV27	CASRRGGDYGYTF	TGTGCCAGCCGGCGGGGGGGTGACTATGGCTACACCTTC
TRBD1	many	TRBJ2-2	TRBV19	CASTRTPGTGFSGELFF	TGTGCCAGCACAAGGACTCCCGGGACAGGGTTTTCCGGGGAGCTGTTTTTT
-	-	TRBJ2-5	TRBV20-1	CSGQSQETQYF	TGCAGTGGACAGAGCCAAGAGACCCAGTACTTC
TRBD1	-	TRBJ1-1	TRBV6-5	CASSYTSGGIAF	TGTGCCAGCAGTTACACGTCAGGGGGCATCGCCTTT
-	-	TRBJ2-5	TRBV5-1	CASSEQTGVGETQYF	TGCGCCAGCAGCGAACAAACGGGAGTGGGGGAGACCCAGTACTTC
-	many	TRBJ2-7	TRBV7-9	CASSLEAYEQYF	TGTGCCAGCAGCTTGGAGGCCTACGAGCAGTACTTC
TRBD2	many	TRBJ2-7	TRBV7-2	CASSQAGAYEQYF	TGTGCCAGCAGCCAGGCGGGGGCCTACGAGCAGTACTTC
-	many	TRBJ1-5	TRBV6-5	CASSYSPGQPQHF	TGTGCCAGCAGTTACTCCCCGGGTCAGCCCCAGCATTTT
-	few	TRBJ2-1	TRBV3-1	CASSQDPGEVYNEQFF	TGTGCCAGCAGCCAAGATCCGGGAGAGGTCTACAATGAGCAGTTCTTC
-	-	TRBJ2-3	TRBV11-2	CASSPVGASDTQYF	TGTGCCAGCAGCCCAGTGGGAGCCTCAGATACGCAGTATTTT
-	few	TRBJ2-1	TRBV30	CAWSVRGNEQFF	TGTGCCTGGAGTGTACGGGGTAATGAGCAGTTCTTC
-	-	TRBJ1-1	TRBV6-2/TRBV6-3	CASSARTEAFF	TGTGCCAGCAGTGCGAGGACTGAAGCTTTCTTT
-	-	TRBJ1-1	TRBV3-1	CASELEGRTEAFF	TGTGCCAGCGAGTTGGAGGGGCGGACTGAAGCTTTCTTT
-	-	TRBJ2-5	TRBV7-9	CASVKQGQETQYF	TGTGCCAGCGTCAAGCAGGGACAAGAGACCCAGTACTTC
-	many	TRBJ1-1	TRBV7-8	CASSLPGLSEAFF	TGTGCCAGCAGCTTACCGGGCCTCTCTGAAGCTTTCTTT
TRBD2	-	TRBJ2-5	TRBV9	CASSRRTSGGTRSIGETQYF	TGTGCCAGCAGCCGTCGGACTAGCGGGGGGACACGGTCGATAGGGGAGACCCAGTACTTC